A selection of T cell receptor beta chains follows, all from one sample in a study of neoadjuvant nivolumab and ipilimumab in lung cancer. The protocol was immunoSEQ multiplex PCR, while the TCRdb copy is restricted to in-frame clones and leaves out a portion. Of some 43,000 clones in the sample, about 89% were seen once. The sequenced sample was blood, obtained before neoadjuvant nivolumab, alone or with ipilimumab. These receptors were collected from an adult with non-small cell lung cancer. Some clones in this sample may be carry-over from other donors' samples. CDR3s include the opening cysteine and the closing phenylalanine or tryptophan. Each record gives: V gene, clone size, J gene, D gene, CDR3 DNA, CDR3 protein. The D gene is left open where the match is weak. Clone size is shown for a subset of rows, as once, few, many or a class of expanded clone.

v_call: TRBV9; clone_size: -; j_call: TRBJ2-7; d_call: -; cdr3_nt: TGTGCCAGCAGCGGAGAGGACTACGAGCAGTACTTC; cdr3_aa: CASSGEDYEQYF
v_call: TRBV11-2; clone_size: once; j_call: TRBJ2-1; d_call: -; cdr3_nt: TGTGCCAGCACTCCGACAAATACTATTTACAATGAGCAGTTCTTC; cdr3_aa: CASTPTNTIYNEQFF
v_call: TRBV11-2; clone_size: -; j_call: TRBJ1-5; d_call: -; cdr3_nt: TGTGCCAGCAGCTTAGGTGATAGCAATCAGCCCCAGCATTTT; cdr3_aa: CASSLGDSNQPQHF
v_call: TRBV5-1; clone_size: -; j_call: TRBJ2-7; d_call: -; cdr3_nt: TGCGCCAGCAGTGAAGGGTACGAGCAGTACTTC; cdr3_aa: CASSEGYEQYF
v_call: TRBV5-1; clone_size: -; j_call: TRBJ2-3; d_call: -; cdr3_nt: TGCGCCAGCAGCTTGCGGGAGCCCCCAGATACGCAGTATTTT; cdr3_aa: CASSLREPPDTQYF
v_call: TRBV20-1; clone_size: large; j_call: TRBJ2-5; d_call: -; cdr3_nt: TGCAGTGCTAGAGCCGAGACCCAGTACTTC; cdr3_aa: CSARAETQYF
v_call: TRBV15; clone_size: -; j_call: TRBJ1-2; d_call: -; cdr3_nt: TGTGCCACCAGCACTTCAGTAGGGGGGATTCTAGACTATGGCTACACCTTC; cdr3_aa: CATSTSVGGILDYGYTF
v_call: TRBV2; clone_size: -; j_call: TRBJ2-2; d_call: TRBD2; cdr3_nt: TGTGCCAGCAAACTAACTAGCGGGAGTAGCGGGGAGCTGTTTTTT; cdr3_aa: CASKLTSGSSGELFF
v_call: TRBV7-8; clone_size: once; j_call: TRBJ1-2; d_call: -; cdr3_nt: TGTGCCAGCAGCCCAACGGGACTTAAGGGTGGCTACACCTTC; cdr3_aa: CASSPTGLKGGYTF
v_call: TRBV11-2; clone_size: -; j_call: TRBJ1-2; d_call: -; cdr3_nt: TGTGCCAGCAGCTCCCCGGGGTATGGCTACACCTTC; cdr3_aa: CASSSPGYGYTF
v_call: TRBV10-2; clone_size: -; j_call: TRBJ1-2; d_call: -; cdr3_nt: TGCGCCAGCAGTGATAAGAGGGTTCGGTTTGGCTACACCTTC; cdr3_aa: CASSDKRVRFGYTF
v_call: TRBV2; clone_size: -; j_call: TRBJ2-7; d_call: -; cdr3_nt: TGTGCCAGCAGTGTTCCCAGGGGGGAGGGCTACGAGCAGTACTTC; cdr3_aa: CASSVPRGEGYEQYF
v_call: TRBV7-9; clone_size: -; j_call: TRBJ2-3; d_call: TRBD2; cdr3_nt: TGTGCCAGCAGCCGCCAAGCGGGATCCGATACGCAGTATTTT; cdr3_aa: CASSRQAGSDTQYF
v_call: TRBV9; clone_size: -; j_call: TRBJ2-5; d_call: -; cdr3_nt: TGTGCCAGCAGCGTAGACGGGTCTAGCCAAGAGACCCAGTACTTC; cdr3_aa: CASSVDGSSQETQYF
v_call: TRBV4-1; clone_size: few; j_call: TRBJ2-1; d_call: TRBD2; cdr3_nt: TGCGCCAGCAGCCAACCCTCGACTAGCGGGATAGGCAATGAGCAGTTCTTC; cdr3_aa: CASSQPSTSGIGNEQFF
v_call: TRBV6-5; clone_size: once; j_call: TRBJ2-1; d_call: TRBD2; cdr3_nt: TGTGCCAGCAGTCCTAGGACTAGCGGGAGGGATGAGCAGTTCTTC; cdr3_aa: CASSPRTSGRDEQFF
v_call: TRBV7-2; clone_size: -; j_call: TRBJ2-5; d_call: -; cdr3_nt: TGTGCCAGCAGCCGCTACCAAGAGACCCAGTACTTC; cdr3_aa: CASSRYQETQYF
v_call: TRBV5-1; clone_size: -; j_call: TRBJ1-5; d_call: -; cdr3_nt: TGCGCCAGCAGCTTGGGACGGGACCAGCCCCAGCATTTT; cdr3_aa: CASSLGRDQPQHF
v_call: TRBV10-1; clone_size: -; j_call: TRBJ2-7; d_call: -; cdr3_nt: TGCGCCAGCAGTCGGGACCTACCCTACGAGCAGTACTTC; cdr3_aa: CASSRDLPYEQYF
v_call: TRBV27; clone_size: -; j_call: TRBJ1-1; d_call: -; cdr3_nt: TGTGCCAGCAGTTCGCTGTGGGACACTGAAGCTTTCTTT; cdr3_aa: CASSSLWDTEAFF